The 8 T cell receptor beta chains given below trace back to one sample, sequenced in a study of regulatory T cells in long-lasting Graves disease (dated by TCRdb to the early 2020s). Library generation was performed with multiplex PCR. Sequencing took place on an Illumina HiSeq 4000. To build TCR beta libraries, CDR3 regions were amplified by Arm-PCR using iRepertoire HTBI primers. TCRdb trimmed public reads at Q25 via fastp, called clones via MiXCR and kept in-frame beta chains. Identical CDR3 protein sequences are pooled into one entry, listed with their most common genes and DNA. Present in this sample are just over 600,000 distinct CDR3 sequences, around 17% of which were seen just once. The ten largest clones add up to around 19% of the sample. In light of the paper, this sample's time point label describes: newly diagnosed GD, antithyroid drugs for less than 3 months. For both TCR sequencing and RNA sequencing, RNA was extracted from PBMCs in TRIzol.

The same sample was also studied in work on T cells in Graves' hyperthyroidism and ophthalmopathy.

This material consisted of peripheral blood mononuclear cells (PBMCs), taken at new diagnosis, from a patient treated with antithyroid drugs. Receptors were obtained from a woman aged 25 to 45 with Graves disease. Donor details come from another sample of the same person, matched by shared clones.

This clonotype was found many times. The rearrangement uses TRBV7-2 and TRBJ2-3; 7 nucleotides match TRBD2. The V and J ends lost 3 bases and 6 bases, in that order; junction bases with no gene match: 12. The CDR3 contains 16 residues. CDR1 and CDR2 from the germline V gene are SGHTA and FQGNSA. This chain's CDR3 is CASSLAPAGVTDTQYF. The CDR3 DNA sequence: TGTGCCAGCAGCTTGGCCCCGGCGGGAGTAACCGATACGCAGTATTTT.

The CDR3 DNA follows: TGCGCCAGCAGCCAAGGACCCCGACAACCCGAAAAACTGTTTTTT. The encoded protein is CASSQGPRQPEKLFF. The rearrangement joins TRBV4-1 to TRBJ1-4, with unresolved D. CDR1 and CDR2 (germline): MGHRA, YSYEKL. This CDR3 comprises 15 residues. Between the trimmed V and J ends, which lost 1 base and 8 bases, there was a span of 14 bases.

This clonotype has just a few counts. V gene TRBV7-3 combines with J gene TRBJ2-1; maybe TRBD2 (5 bases). Germline V CDR1 and CDR2: SGHTA, FQGTGA. V lost 5 bases, J lost 10 bases, and 12 bases lay in between. The CDR3 consists of 12 residues. The CDR3 DNA reads TGTGCCAGCAGCCTATTGACGGGGGAGCAGTTCTTC. Translated, it gives CASSLLTGEQFF.

This clonotype appeared a few times. The V and J genes are TRBV20-1 and TRBJ2-1; D may be TRBD1 (6 bases). Germline V gene data show CDR1 as DFQATT and CDR2 as SNEGSKA (reference sequence). The V and J ends lost 6 bases and 8 bases respectively, with 17 bases between them. The length of the CDR3 is 13 residues. The CDR3 nucleotides are TGCAGTGCCCCAGGGGCGGCGCGGGATGAGCAGTTCTTC. As protein: CSAPGAARDEQFF.

This clonotype was picked up many times. J is TRBJ1-1 and V is TRBV5-1; D is possibly TRBD1 (5 bases). The CDR3 length is 14 residues. Germline V gene lookup returns CDR1 SGHRS and CDR2 YFSETQ. With 0 bases removed from V and 5 bases from J, the gap between germline ends came to 11 bases. The CDR3 spells CASSLGQRSTEAFF. Here the CDR3 DNA reads TGCGCCAGCAGCTTGGGACAGCGGTCGACTGAAGCTTTCTTT.

The chain carries TRBV27 and TRBJ2-6; no clear D gene. CDR3 length: 16 amino acids. CDR1 is MNHEY and CDR2 is SMNVEV in the germline V gene (reference sequence). V lost 5 bases to trimming and J lost 2 bases, with 13 bases between them. CDR3 sequence: CASSLTRYPGANVLTF. The CDR3 bases are TGTGCCAGCAGTCTCACAAGATATCCTGGGGCCAACGTCCTGACTTTC.

This chain connects TRBV20-1 to TRBJ2-7, with D uncertain. The CDR3 spans 15 residues. The germline gives CDR1 DFQATT, CDR2 SNEGSKA (reference sequence). Trimming cost V 6 bases and J 0 bases, with 18 bases left between them. CDR3 bases: TGCAGTGCCTCAAAGACACTTCAGAGCTCCTACGAGCAGTACTTC. Translating gives CSASKTLQSSYEQYF.

This clonotype was seen repeatedly, ten times or more. The chain uses TRBV20-1 and TRBJ1-1; 9 bases match TRBD1. The V gene end was trimmed by 3 bases and the J gene end by 8 bases; junction bases not matched to a gene: 4. The CDR3 totals 12 residues. Germline loops: CDR1 DFQATT, CDR2 SNEGSKA (reference sequence). DNA for the CDR3: TGCAGTGCTAGGCTTGGGACAGGGGAAGCTTTCTTT. Amino acids: CSARLGTGEAFF.